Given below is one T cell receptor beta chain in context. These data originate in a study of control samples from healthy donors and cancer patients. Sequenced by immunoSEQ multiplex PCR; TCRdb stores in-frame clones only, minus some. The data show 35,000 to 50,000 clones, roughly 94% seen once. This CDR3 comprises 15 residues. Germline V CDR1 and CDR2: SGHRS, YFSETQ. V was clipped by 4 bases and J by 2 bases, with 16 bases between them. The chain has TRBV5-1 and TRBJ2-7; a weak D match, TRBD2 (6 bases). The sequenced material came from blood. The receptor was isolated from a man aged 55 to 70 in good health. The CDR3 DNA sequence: TGCGCCAGCAGCCCCTGGGGCCGGGGGACCTACGAGCAGTACTTC. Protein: CASSPWGRGTYEQYF.